Each of the 19 T cell receptor beta chains below was sequenced from the same sample in a study of blood T cell repertoires in COVID-19. Here immunoSEQ multiplex PCR was the method, and the copy in TCRdb shows in-frame clones only, minus some. The sample holds more than 35,000 clones; more than 70% are singletons and the top ten take 12%. The sample was peripheral blood. Receptors were obtained from a man in his sixties with active COVID-19.

The gene calls are TRBV5-1 and TRBJ1-1; D gene unclear. V shed 4 bases and J shed 6 bases, with 16 bases lying between them. The CDR3 loop spans 14 amino acids. Germline V CDR1 and CDR2: SGHRS, YFSETQ. The CDR3 sequence: CASSAGRNSAEAFF. Written as DNA, the CDR3 is TGCGCCAGCAGCGCCGGGAGAAACAGCGCTGAAGCTTTCTTT.

The rearrangement uses TRBV5-1 and TRBJ2-7; D may be TRBD2 (6 bases). Germline assignment: CDR1 SGHRS and CDR2 YFSETQ. The germline V and J ends were trimmed by 0 bases and 1 base, with 8 bases remaining between them. The CDR3 is made up of 14 amino acids. CDR3 nucleotide sequence: TGCGCCAGCAGCTTGGTAAGCGGGTCCTACGAGCAGTACTTC. Protein sequence: CASSLVSGSYEQYF.

There are a few counts of this clone. J is TRBJ2-7 and V is TRBV2; D might be TRBD2 (6 bases). The germline gives CDR1 SNHLY, CDR2 FYNNEI. The V end was cut by 7 bases, the J end by 2 bases, with 15 bases between. This CDR3 is built from 14 residues. The CDR3 DNA reads as TGTGCCAGCACGAGCCGGGAGATCACCTACGAGCAGTACTTC. Translating gives CASTSREITYEQYF.

The chain joins TRBV12-3 or TRBV12-4 to TRBJ2-1; TRBD1 matches at 8 bases. This CDR3 region has 12 residues. With 2 bases clipped from V and 9 bases from J, the junction kept 0 bases outside the gene matches. The CDR3 nucleotides are TGTGCCAGCAGTTTAACAGGGGGTGAGCAGTTCTTC. It yields the protein CASSLTGGEQFF.

The chain recombines TRBV27 with TRBJ1-1, with TRBD1 matching over 8 bases. Looked up from germline, CDR1 is MNHEY and CDR2 is SMNVEV (reference sequence). V shed 3 bases and J 3 bases; nucleotides not matched to a gene: 12. The CDR3 spans 17 residues. The CDR3 DNA follows: TGTGCCAGCAGTTTTAGGGAGACAGGGGTGGATGACACTGAAGCTTTCTTT. As protein: CASSFRETGVDDTEAFF.

This clone was seen only a few times. CDR3 sequence: CASSRTGINLNTEAFF. The CDR3 DNA follows: TGTGCCAGCAGCAGAACAGGAATAAACCTAAACACTGAAGCTTTCTTT. The V call is TRBV7-2, the J call TRBJ1-1, with D tentatively TRBD1 (5 bases). Germline-derived CDR1 and CDR2 are SGHTA and FQGNSA. CDR3 size: 16 residues. V shed 5 bases and J shed 2 bases, with 18 bases lying between them. The variable domain in full, completed from reference TRBV7-2 and TRBJ1-1, reads GAGVSQSPSNKVTEKGKDVELRCDPISGHTALYWYRQSLGQGLEFLIYFQGNSAPDKSGLPSDRFSAERTGGSVSTLTIQRTQQEDSAVYLCASSRTGINLNTEAFFGQGTRLTVV.

The chain has TRBV10-3 and TRBJ2-7, with D unclear. Germline lookup yields CDR1 ENHRY and CDR2 SYGVKD. The CDR3 contains 12 residues. The ends were cut back, 3 bases at V and 1 base at J, with 4 bases in the middle. Written as DNA, the CDR3 is TGTGCCATCAGTGACAGTTCCTACGAGCAGTACTTC. Translated: CAISDSSYEQYF.

This CDR3 is CASSDSRDNYGYTF. As DNA, the CDR3 is TGCGCCAGCAGTGACTCCAGGGATAACTATGGCTACACCTTC. This chain connects TRBV10-1 to TRBJ1-2, with D possibly being TRBD1 (5 bases). The CDR3 runs to 14 residues. Germline V CDR1 and CDR2: WNHNN, SYGVQD (reference sequence). V shed 3 bases and J shed 1 base, with 9 bases lying between them.

V and J are TRBV7-9 and TRBJ2-1; possibly TRBD2 for D (7 bases). Germline V CDR1 and CDR2: SEHNR, FQNEAQ (reference sequence). V lost 5 bases to trimming and J lost 4 bases, with 24 bases between them. The CDR3 extends over 18 amino acids. In DNA form, the CDR3 reads TGTGCCAGCAGCATTTTCCAGGGCGGGGGACAAATATACAATGAGCAGTTCTTC. Translated, it gives CASSIFQGGGQIYNEQFF.

The rearrangement links TRBV18 to TRBJ2-7; 9 bases are a match to TRBD2. With 6 bases clipped from V and 4 bases from J, the junction kept 7 bases outside the gene matches. This CDR3 is 14 amino acids long. Germline CDR1 and CDR2: KGHSH and LQKENI. CDR3 loop: CASSQLAGIYEQYF. Here the CDR3 DNA reads TGTGCCAGCTCTCAACTAGCGGGTATATACGAGCAGTACTTC.

CDR3 nucleotides: TGTGCCAGCAGTTATGCCCCTAGCGACACCAGCGAGCAGTACTTC. Protein product: CASSYAPSDTSEQYF. The chain couples TRBV6-5 to TRBJ2-7, with D tentatively TRBD2 (6 bases). The CDR3 has 15 residues. In germline, CDR1 is MNHEY, CDR2 SVGAGI. The V gene lost 3 bases and the J gene lost 6 bases, with 18 bases spanning the gap.

The chain combines TRBV7-3 with TRBJ2-3; 7 nucleotides agree with TRBD2. The germline CDR1 and CDR2 sequences are SGHTA and FQGTGA. The CDR3 loop spans 17 amino acids. V dropped 2 bases and J dropped 2; count of bases not matched to a gene: 10. The CDR3 region has the DNA TGTGCCAGCAGCTTAGGGGTTGGGGGAGGGCTCACAGATACGCAGTATTTT. Translation gives CASSLGVGGGLTDTQYF. Based on the CDR3 plus reference TRBV7-3 and TRBJ2-3, the full variable domain is GAGVSQTPSNKVTEKGKYVELRCDPISGHTALYWYRQSLGQGPEFLIYFQGTGAADDSGLPNDRFFAVRPEGSVSTLKIQRTERGDSAVYLCASSLGVGGGLTDTQYFGPGTRLTVL.

This chain links TRBV9 with TRBJ2-1; possibly TRBD1 for D (5 bases). CDR1 is SGDLS and CDR2 is YYNGEE in the germline V gene. CDR3 length: 13 amino acids. The V end lost 3 bases, the J end lost 7 bases, and 11 bases lay between the germline ends. Here the CDR3 reads CASSGGANNEQFF. The CDR3 nucleotides read TGTGCCAGCAGCGGGGGCGCGAATAATGAGCAGTTCTTC.

The chain is built from TRBV6-2 or TRBV6-3 and TRBJ2-1; 9 nucleotides agree with TRBD2. The length of the CDR3 is 15 residues. Germline V lookup: CDR1 MNHEY, CDR2 SVGEGT. Unmatched junction bases numbered 4, after V lost 6 bases and J lost 1 base. The CDR3 here is CASSDLAGSYNEQFF. The DNA for the CDR3 is TGTGCCAGCAGCGACCTAGCGGGATCCTACAATGAGCAGTTCTTC.

The V call is TRBV10-3, the J call TRBJ2-2, with no clear D. Germline V gene sequence: CDR1 ENHRY, CDR2 SYGVKD. CDR3 size: 16 residues. Trimming removed 0 bases at V and 0 bases at J, with 8 bases between. The CDR3 region is CAISESGSANTGELFF. CDR3 coding DNA: TGTGCCATCAGTGAGTCCGGCAGCGCGAACACCGGGGAGCTGTTTTTT.

This rearrangement joins TRBV6-5 to TRBJ1-2; possibly TRBD1 for D (6 bases). The CDR3 runs to 14 residues. The V gene's germline CDR1 is MNHEY and CDR2 SVGAGI. Deletions cut 2 bases from V and 4 bases from J, with 11 bases between. CDR3 sequence: CASSYRGGGYGYTF. CDR3 DNA sequence: TGTGCCAGCAGTTACCGCGGGGGCGGCTATGGCTACACCTTC.

This chain uses TRBV7-2 with TRBJ2-3, with 10 bases identical to TRBD2. After removal of 8 bases from V and 0 bases from J, the junction contained 5 bases not matched to a gene. There are 15 residues in the CDR3. Per germline, CDR1 SGHTA and CDR2 FQGNSA. Written as DNA, the CDR3 is TGTGCCAGCTCTAGCGGGAGTATAAGCACAGATACGCAGTATTTT. It translates to CASSSGSISTDTQYF. The full variable domain, completed using reference TRBV7-2 and TRBJ2-3, is GAGVSQSPSNKVTEKGKDVELRCDPISGHTALYWYRQSLGQGLEFLIYFQGNSAPDKSGLPSDRFSAERTGGSVSTLTIQRTQQEDSAVYLCASSSGSISTDTQYFGPGTRLTVL.

This clone was counted a single time. V gene TRBV7-2 combines with J gene TRBJ2-7, with 8 positions matching TRBD2. In germline, CDR1 is SGHTA, CDR2 FQGNSA. This CDR3 contains 16 residues. V dropped 0 bases and J dropped 6; count of bases not matched to a gene: 10. CDR3: CASSLAGAGVGGEQYF. The CDR3 bases are TGTGCCAGCAGCTTAGCCGGAGCGGGAGTAGGTGGCGAGCAGTACTTC.

The chain recombines TRBV11-2 with TRBJ2-1, with 7 bases lining up with TRBD2. Germline assignment: CDR1 SGHAT and CDR2 FQNNGV. The CDR3 sequence is 15 residues long. V lost 1 base, J lost 1 base, and 1 base stayed unmatched. CDR3 residues: CASSLGGSSYNEQFF. The CDR3 nucleotides read TGTGCCAGCAGCTTAGGCGGGAGTTCCTACAATGAGCAGTTCTTC.